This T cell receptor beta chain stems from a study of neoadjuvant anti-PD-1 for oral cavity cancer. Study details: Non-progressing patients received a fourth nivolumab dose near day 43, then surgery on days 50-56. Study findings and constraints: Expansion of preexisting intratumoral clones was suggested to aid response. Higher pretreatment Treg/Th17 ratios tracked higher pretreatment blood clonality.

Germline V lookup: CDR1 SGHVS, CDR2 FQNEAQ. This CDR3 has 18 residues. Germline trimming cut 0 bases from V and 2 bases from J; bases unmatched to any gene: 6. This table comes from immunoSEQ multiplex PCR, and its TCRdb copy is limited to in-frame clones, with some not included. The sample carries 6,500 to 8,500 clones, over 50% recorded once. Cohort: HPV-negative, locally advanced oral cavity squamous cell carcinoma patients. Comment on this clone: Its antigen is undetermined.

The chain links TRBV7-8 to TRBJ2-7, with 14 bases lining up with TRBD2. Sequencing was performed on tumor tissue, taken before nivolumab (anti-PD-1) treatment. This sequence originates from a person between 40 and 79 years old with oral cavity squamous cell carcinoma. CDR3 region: CASSLAGTSGSPAYEQYF. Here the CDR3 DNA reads TGTGCCAGCAGCTTAGCAGGGACTAGCGGGAGCCCAGCCTACGAGCAGTACTTC.